A selection of T cell receptor beta chains follows, all from one sample in a study of CD8 T cells in ankylosing spondylitis. TCRdb reanalysed the 5' RACE reads using MiXCR and keeps one entry per CDR3 protein. Of 200,000 to 250,000 distinct CDR3 sequences in the sample, roughly 10% are singletons; the top ten hold 21%. The specimen was blood, either unsorted or a sorted T cell fraction (not recorded which). The receptors come from a male donor with ankylosing spondylitis or in good health (not recorded which). CDR3s include the opening cysteine and the closing phenylalanine or tryptophan. A D gene is named only where the DNA matches it firmly. Clone size, where shown, is once, few, many, or a class for clones that have expanded.

v_call	clone_size	d_call	j_call	cdr3_nt	cdr3_aa
TRBV15	many	-	TRBJ2-7	TGTGCCACCAGCAGTGGCGCGACAGCAAAGGCCTACGAGCAGTACTTC	CATSSGATAKAYEQYF
TRBV7-3	-	TRBD1	TRBJ2-3	TGTGCCAGCAGCCCCACAGGGGGGCAAGATACGCAGTATTTT	CASSPTGGQDTQYF
TRBV24-1	many	-	TRBJ2-5	TGTGCCACCAGCGTCGGGGTCGGGGGCCAAGAGACCCAGTACTTC	CATSVGVGGQETQYF
TRBV9	many	TRBD2	TRBJ2-3	TGTGCCAGCAGCGTAGGTTCTAGCGGGGGGTTCACAGATACGCAGTATTTT	CASSVGSSGGFTDTQYF
TRBV28	-	-	TRBJ1-5	TGTGCCAGCAGCCCCCCCGGGCTCGACTTTAGCAATCAGCCCCAGCATTTT	CASSPPGLDFSNQPQHF
TRBV12-3/TRBV12-4	-	-	TRBJ1-3	TGTGCCAGCAGTTTCAGAGGAAACACCATATATTTT	CASSFRGNTIYF
TRBV20-1	few	TRBD2	TRBJ2-1	TGCAGTGCTAGAGACGCGGGGGGTACGTACAATGAGCAGTTCTTC	CSARDAGGTYNEQFF
TRBV12-3/TRBV12-4	many	-	TRBJ1-4	TGTGCCAGCAGTTCAAGCGCAAAACTGTTTTTT	CASSSSAKLFF
TRBV18	-	TRBD1	TRBJ1-4	TGTGCCAGCCGACAGGGGGCAGATGAAAAACTGTTTTTT	CASRQGADEKLFF
TRBV5-1	few	-	TRBJ2-6	TGCGCCAGCAGCTTCGTCGGGGGAGGATCTGGGGCCAACGTCCTGACTTTC	CASSFVGGGSGANVLTF
TRBV5-5	few	-	TRBJ1-5	TGTGCCAGCAGCTTGGTGGGTAGCAATCAGCCCCAGCATTTT	CASSLVGSNQPQHF
TRBV11-2	many	TRBD2	TRBJ2-7	TGTGCCAGCAGCTTAGGGGCTAGCGGGGGCGTCTACGAGCAGTACTTC	CASSLGASGGVYEQYF
TRBV5-1	-	-	TRBJ2-7	TGCGCCAGCAGCTTGCTCCCTTCACGGGGCTACGAGCAGTACTTC	CASSLLPSRGYEQYF
TRBV6-1	many	-	TRBJ2-7	TGTGCCAGCAGCCCGGGACGGAGCTACGAGCAGTACTTC	CASSPGRSYEQYF
TRBV7-8	many	-	TRBJ1-6	TGTGCCAGCAGCTCCCGACAGGTTAGGTCGGATTCACCCCTCCACTTT	CASSSRQVRSDSPLHF
TRBV6-2/TRBV6-3	many	TRBD2	TRBJ2-1	TGTGCCAGCAGGGAAGCGGGAATTTCCTACAATGAGCAGTTCTTC	CASREAGISYNEQFF
TRBV12-3/TRBV12-4	few	TRBD2	TRBJ2-1	TGTGCCAGCAGCTCGGGGGGGTCCCAGTACAATGAGCAGTTCTTC	CASSSGGSQYNEQFF
TRBV18	-	-	TRBJ2-5	TGTGCCAGCTCACCACTTCCGGGCACTGTCCAAGAGACCCAGTACTTC	CASSPLPGTVQETQYF
TRBV5-1	many	TRBD1	TRBJ1-4	TGCGCCAGCAGCTTGGCCAGGGGGGCGGAAACTAATGAAAAACTGTTTTTT	CASSLARGAETNEKLFF
TRBV5-1	many	TRBD1	TRBJ2-4	TGCGCCAGCAGCTTAGACAGGACAGGGGGGAACATTCAGTACTTC	CASSLDRTGGNIQYF
TRBV5-1	many	-	TRBJ1-2	TGCGCCAGCAGCTTGGAGGGCGCTAACTATGGCTACACCTTC	CASSLEGANYGYTF
TRBV18	-	TRBD2	TRBJ2-7	TGTGCCAGCTCATCCGGACTAGCGGGGGTCTACGAGCAGTACTTC	CASSSGLAGVYEQYF
TRBV9	-	TRBD2	TRBJ2-2	TGTGCCAGCAGCTCCCGACTAGCGGGGGGAACCGGGGAGCTGTTTTTT	CASSSRLAGGTGELFF
TRBV7-2	many	-	TRBJ2-2	TGTGCCAGCAGCGAGATCAGGGGTGCCACCGGGGAGCTGTTTTTT	CASSEIRGATGELFF
TRBV5-1	many	TRBD2	TRBJ2-3	TGCGCCAGCAGCCCGGGACTAGCGGGGGGCGGCACAGATACGCAGTATTTT	CASSPGLAGGGTDTQYF
TRBV7-2	few	TRBD1	TRBJ1-2	TGTGCCAGCAGCCAGACAGGGGATGGTGGCTACACCTTC	CASSQTGDGGYTF
TRBV29-1	few	-	TRBJ1-4	TGCAGCGTTGTCGGGTCGGGAAATGAAAAACTGTTTTTT	CSVVGSGNEKLFF
TRBV27	-	TRBD1	TRBJ1-2	TGTGCCAGCAGTCCTCCCCGGGGACAGGGAGGCGGCTACACCTTC	CASSPPRGQGGGYTF
TRBV5-6	many	-	TRBJ2-7	TGTGCCAGCAGCTTGGAGGGGGGGACCTCCTACGAGCAGTACTTC	CASSLEGGTSYEQYF
TRBV20-1	many	-	TRBJ2-5	TGCAGTGCTAGCGGTTGGGGAACTTCCGCCCAAGAGACCCAGTACTTC	CSASGWGTSAQETQYF
TRBV20-1	many	TRBD2	TRBJ2-3	TGCAGTGCTATTTTCGCGGGGGGATTCACAGATACGCAGTATTTT	CSAIFAGGFTDTQYF
TRBV5-1	many	-	TRBJ2-5	TGCGCCAGCCAGGACGGTTCCTTCCAAGAGACCCAGTACTTC	CASQDGSFQETQYF
TRBV20-1	many	-	TRBJ2-1	TGCAGTGCTAGAGATATGGGGGGGCCGGGTGAGCAGTTCTTC	CSARDMGGPGEQFF